This T cell receptor (beta chain) stems from a study of memory CD4+ T cells and cytomegalovirus serostatus. This CDR3 contains 15 residues. Germline V lookup: CDR1 KGHSH, CDR2 LQKENI. Trimming cost V 6 bases and J 4 bases, with 13 bases left between them. The sort gate was single viable CD3+CD4+CD8-CD45RO+ cells for memory CD4+ T cells. Serostatus was set by detecting CMV pp150, pp28, p38, p52 IgG. Methods used by the authors: After removing out-of-frame reads, over 2 million distinct TCRbeta sequences remained. This table comes from immunoSEQ multiplex PCR, and its TCRdb copy is limited to in-frame clones, with some not included. V and J calls and clone size are copied from that table; D and trimming were computed from the DNA. The sample has about 45,000 clones, just over 75% seen once.

Material for sequencing was memory CD4+ T cells from blood. This chain links TRBV18 with TRBJ2-6, with a possible D match to TRBD1 (6 bases). This receptor was taken from an adult in good health and CMV-seronegative. CDR3 bases: TGTGCCAGCTCGGAACAGGGATCAGGGGCCAACGTCCTGACTTTC. Residues: CASSEQGSGANVLTF.